The sample holds a few counts of the clone carrying this T cell receptor (beta chain). The antigen remains unidentified. Germline V gene lookup returns CDR1 SGHRS and CDR2 YFSETQ. The CDR3 spans 16 residues. The V gene end was trimmed by 4 bases and the J gene end by 6 bases; junction bases not matched to a gene: 9. Healthy Caucasians provided all donations. This specimen comes from a study of identical twins. Study outcomes and limitations: In cord blood, abundant beta clonotypes had fewer insertions; memory showed no trend.

After template switching added a universal primer site, the resulting cDNA carried unique molecular identifiers. TCRdb re-derived calls from the 5' RACE reads in MiXCR, one entry per CDR3 protein. The data hold about 490,000 distinct CDR3 sequences, with around 15% observed a single time. These data are also associated with another study on yellow fever vaccine responses in identical twins. That work adds: Reportedly, the response of twins' T cells to the vaccine seemed partly convergent, partly personalized.

The sample taken for sequencing was CD4+ T cells sorted from blood. The receptor comes from a young woman in good health. This rearrangement joins TRBV5-1 to TRBJ2-1, with 11 bases that match TRBD2. The CDR3 sequence: CASSKTSGAISNEQFF. The CDR3 region has the DNA TGCGCCAGCAGCAAGACTAGCGGGGCAATCTCCAATGAGCAGTTCTTC.